The source of this TCR beta chain is a study of blood T cell repertoires in COVID-19. In germline, CDR1 is SNHLY, CDR2 FYNNEI. The CDR3 totals 13 residues. Only in-frame clones appear in the TCRdb table, and some are missing; sequencing was by immunoSEQ multiplex PCR. The sample records just over 650,000 clones, approximately 90% being singletons. For this clone: One end of the junction varies from germline; a read error may be responsible.

The chain links TRBV2 to TRBJ1-1; possible D gene TRBD1, 6 bases. The sequence was collected from a woman aged 18-35 years with acute or convalescent COVID-19. Sequencing input: peripheral blood. The CDR3 here is CASMGHSIPSPLF. Here the CDR3 DNA reads TGTGCCAGCATGGGACACTCAATACCCTCTCCCCTTTTT.